This T cell receptor beta chain was documented in a study of CD4 and CD8 cells across lung adenocarcinoma regions. TCRdb re-derived calls from the PCR reads in MiXCR, one entry per CDR3 protein. Of roughly 20,000 distinct CDR3 sequences in the sample, less than 65% are singletons; the top ten hold 24%. Germline CDR1 reads MNHNS; CDR2 reads SASEGT. The length of the CDR3 is 15 residues. Concerning this clonotype itself: The junction departs from the called germline gene at one end, perhaps through a read error.

The patients had localized lung adenocarcinoma, a non-small cell subtype. V gene TRBV6-1 combines with J gene TRBJ2-3; TRBD1 is a possible D gene (6 bases). The source of this sequence is a female donor with lung adenocarcinoma. The CD4 and CD8 labels of this study may be unreliable. Sequenced: CD8+ T cells from the center of a lung tumor. The CDR3 sequence: CAGSVGGPHPDTQYF. The CDR3 nucleotides are TGTGCCGGCAGTGTTGGGGGCCCCCACCCAGATACGCAGTATTTC.